This T cell receptor beta chain was recorded in a study of T cell responses to AZD1222 COVID-19 vaccine. With 6 bases removed from V and 7 bases from J, the gap between germline ends came to 19 bases. CDR1 KGHSH and CDR2 LQKENI come from the germline V gene. This CDR3 region has 15 residues. Study-wide results and caveats: Mostly white British, mostly female donors; authors suggested clonal diversity may be underestimated.

Sequencing used immunoSEQ multiplex PCR; TCRdb keeps in-frame clones, though not all of them. The table has 98,000 or so clones, approximately 89% seen once. Details on this clone: Antigen specificity is unknown.

The chain is built from TRBV18 and TRBJ2-4, with TRBD2 as a possible D gene (5 bases). The sequence was obtained from an adult in good health. This specimen consisted of peripheral blood, obtained on day 0 of AZD1222 vaccination. CDR3 in amino acids: CASSPEDRRRNIQYF. CDR3 in DNA: TGTGCCAGCTCCCCCGAGGACCGGAGGCGGAACATTCAGTACTTC.